This entry lists 18 T cell receptor beta chains sequenced from one sample in a study of cytomegalovirus exposure and HLA in healthy donors. A multiplex PCR was run with 60 Vbeta primers and 13 Jbeta primers. The assay was immunoSEQ multiplex PCR, and TCRdb's table has in-frame clones only and misses some. The table shows around 120,000 clones, with 75% to 85% occurring only once. Sample: PBMCs. Receptors originate from a woman aged 45-65 years in good health and CMV-seropositive.

The CDR3 here is CASSLEAWGDTEAFF. As DNA, the CDR3 is TGTGCCAGCAGCTTAGAGGCGTGGGGGGACACTGAAGCTTTCTTT. V and J are TRBV7-8 and TRBJ1-1, with D possibly being TRBD1 (5 bases). The length of the CDR3 is 15 residues. Germline V gene lookup returns CDR1 SGHVS and CDR2 FQNEAQ. The V gene lost 1 base and the J gene lost 3 bases, with 12 bases spanning the gap.

The chain recombines TRBV7-8 with TRBJ2-7; 10 nucleotides line up with TRBD1. Germline trimming cut 2 bases from V and 3 bases from J; bases unmatched to any gene: 7. Germline V gene data show CDR1 as SGHVS and CDR2 as FQNEAQ. The CDR3 sequence is 16 residues long. The CDR3 DNA follows: TGTGCCAGCAGCTTATTAGAGGGACAGGGGAACTACGAGCAGTACTTC. Its translation is CASSLLEGQGNYEQYF.

This clone was observed a handful of times. The chain recombines TRBV7-2 with TRBJ2-2; 9 bases are shared with TRBD1. The CDR3 has 14 residues. Germline V lookup: CDR1 SGHTA, CDR2 FQGNSA. Unmatched junction bases numbered 3, after V lost 5 bases and J lost 5 bases. In DNA, the CDR3 is TGTGCCAGCAGCAGGACAGGGGATACCGGGGAGCTGTTTTTT. Its protein is CASSRTGDTGELFF.

The chain combines TRBV2 with TRBJ2-5; D may be TRBD2 (6 bases). Trimming removed 6 bases at V and 5 bases at J, with 13 bases between. Per germline, CDR1 SNHLY and CDR2 FYNNEI. CDR3 length equals 13 residues. In nucleotides, the CDR3 is TGTGCCAGCAGCTCCGGCGGGGAGGAGACCCAGTACTTC. Translated, it gives CASSSGGEETQYF.

This clone appeared a single time. V is TRBV13 and J is TRBJ2-5; 9 positions agree with TRBD2. Germline CDR1 reads PRHDT; CDR2 reads FYEKMQ (reference sequence). V was clipped by 4 bases and J by 11 bases; unmatched bases: 17. The CDR3 length is 16 residues. The CDR3 region has the DNA TGTGCCAGCAGCTGGGGGGACAATCCAGCGGGAGGATTGCAGTACTTC. This translates into CASSWGDNPAGGLQYF. Supplemented by reference TRBV13 and TRBJ2-5, the full variable domain reads AAGVIQSPRHLIKEKRETATLKCYPIPRHDTVYWYQQGPGQDPQFLISFYEKMQSDKGSIPDRFSAQQFSDYHSELNMSSLELGDSALYFCASSWGDNPAGGLQYFGPGTRLLVL.

The chain is built from TRBV5-1 and TRBJ1-1, with 7 bases aligning to TRBD1. The germline gives CDR1 SGHRS, CDR2 YFSETQ. The CDR3 consists of 14 residues. The V segment lost 0 bases and the J segment 5 bases; nucleotides outside the gene matches: 4. The CDR3 protein is CASSLGQGRTEAFF. CDR3 nucleotides: TGCGCCAGCAGCTTGGGACAGGGACGGACTGAAGCTTTCTTT.

The DNA for the CDR3 is TGCGCCAGCAGCTGGGACAGGGCGCCTGGCTACACCTTC. This translates into CASSWDRAPGYTF. The rearrangement uses TRBV4-1 and TRBJ1-2; 9 positions agree with TRBD1. Trimming took 5 bases from V and 7 from J; bases not matched to a gene: 5. CDR3 length: 13 amino acids. CDR1 MGHRA and CDR2 YSYEKL come from the germline V gene.

The rearrangement uses TRBV19 and TRBJ1-2, with D possibly being TRBD1 (5 bases). Germline V CDR1 and CDR2: LNHDA, SQIVND (reference sequence). CDR3 length: 15 amino acids. Deletions cut 8 bases from V and 2 bases from J, with 18 bases between. The CDR3: CASEGSDGGNYGYTF. The CDR3, as DNA: TGTGCCAGTGAGGGGTCAGACGGAGGGAACTATGGCTACACCTTC. The full variable domain, in which reference TRBV19 and TRBJ1-2 provide the parts outside the CDR3, is DGGITQSPKYLFRKEGQNVTLSCEQNLNHDAMYWYRQDPGQGLRLIYYSQIVNDFQKGDIAEGYSVSREKKESFPLTVTSAQKNPTAFYLCASEGSDGGNYGYTFGSGTRLTVV.

The chain combines TRBV7-2 with TRBJ2-2; D may be TRBD2 (5 bases). The CDR3 spans 15 residues. CDR1 and CDR2 (germline): SGHTA, FQGNSA. Trimming left V 5 bases short and J 4 bases short, with 14 bases between. CDR3 amino acids: CASSPRRVVTGELFF. CDR3 DNA: TGTGCCAGCAGCCCGAGGCGGGTGGTCACCGGGGAGCTGTTTTTT.

The CDR3 DNA follows: TGTGCCAGCAGCGTAGGACAGGCCTTGGGCTATGGCTACACCTTC. It codes for CASSVGQALGYGYTF. V is TRBV9 and J is TRBJ1-2, with a tentative D call TRBD1 (6 bases). Germline V gene sequence: CDR1 SGDLS, CDR2 YYNGEE. The V gene lost 0 bases and the J gene lost 4 bases, with 13 bases spanning the gap. The CDR3 extends over 15 amino acids. Looking up the rest from reference TRBV9 and TRBJ1-2 gives the full variable domain: DSGVTQTPKHLITATGQRVTLRCSPRSGDLSVYWYQQSLDQGLQFLIQYYNGEERAKGNILERFSAQQFPDLHSELNLSSLELGDSALYFCASSVGQALGYGYTFGSGTRLTVV.

The chain joins TRBV7-2 to TRBJ2-5; D might be TRBD1 (5 bases). Germline lookup yields CDR1 SGHTA and CDR2 FQGNSA. Trimming pared 2 bases from V and 3 bases from J, leaving 7 bases between. This CDR3 is built from 13 residues. The CDR3 region is CASSLTREETQYF. CDR3 nucleotide sequence: TGTGCCAGCAGCTTAACCAGGGAAGAGACCCAGTACTTC.

J is TRBJ1-5 and V is TRBV4-2, with D perhaps TRBD1 (6 bases). This CDR3 is 15 amino acids long. The germline V gene encodes CDR1 LGHNA and CDR2 YNFKEQ. V lost 3 bases, J lost 2 bases, and 11 bases lay in between. The CDR3 spells CASSHDRQGNQPQHF. The CDR3 nucleotides are TGTGCCAGCAGCCATGACAGACAGGGCAATCAGCCCCAGCATTTT.

This sequence joins TRBV7-2 and TRBJ2-7; perhaps TRBD2 as D (6 bases). The CDR3 runs 16 residues. CDR1 and CDR2 from the germline V gene are SGHTA and FQGNSA. V lost 5 bases to trimming and J lost 0 bases, with 17 bases between them. DNA of the CDR3: TGTGCCAGCAGCCTTAGTGTTAGCGGAGGCTCCTACGAGCAGTACTTC. Translated, it gives CASSLSVSGGSYEQYF.

The chain links TRBV11-2 to TRBJ1-4; D possibly corresponds to TRBD1 (6 bases). V was trimmed by 5 bases and J by 8 bases, leaving 12 bases between them. This CDR3 has 13 residues. Germline loops: CDR1 SGHAT, CDR2 FQNNGV. The CDR3 here is CASSRGTREKLFF. CDR3 DNA: TGTGCCAGCAGCCGTGGGACAAGGGAAAAACTGTTTTTT.

This sequence joins TRBV19 and TRBJ1-5; 9 nucleotides agree with TRBD1. Germline V gene lookup returns CDR1 LNHDA and CDR2 SQIVND (reference sequence). The CDR3 runs 17 residues. V shed 1 base and J 7 bases; nucleotides not matched to a gene: 11. CDR3 loop: CASSIALATGGGQPQHF. The CDR3 DNA follows: TGTGCCAGTAGTATAGCCCTCGCGACAGGGGGAGGCCAGCCCCAGCATTTT.

The chain has TRBV7-9 and TRBJ1-1; 8 nucleotides match TRBD1. The CDR3 extends over 14 amino acids. Per the germline V gene, CDR1 is SEHNR and CDR2 is FQNEAQ (reference sequence). Germline trimming cut 5 bases from V and 8 bases from J; bases unmatched to any gene: 10. The CDR3: CASSVQGTGEEAFF. DNA for the CDR3: TGTGCCAGCAGCGTCCAAGGGACAGGCGAAGAAGCTTTCTTT.

This clone occurred once. V usage is TRBV7-2 and J usage is TRBJ1-1; D might be TRBD1 (6 bases). The V end lost 4 bases, the J end lost 2 bases, and 11 bases lay between the germline ends. Germline CDR1 SGHTA, CDR2 FQGNSA. The CDR3 has 14 amino acids. The CDR3: CASSSRTDNTEAFF. In DNA, the CDR3 is TGTGCCAGCAGCTCCAGGACAGATAACACTGAAGCTTTCTTT.

This rearrangement joins TRBV6-5 to TRBJ1-6, with TRBD1 identical over 7 bases. Germline CDR1 is MNHEY and CDR2 is SVGAGI. The CDR3 is 13 amino acids. V shed 6 bases, J shed 6 bases, and the junction held 2 bases outside the gene matches. CDR3 region: CASRRDSNSPLHF. In DNA form, the CDR3 reads TGTGCCAGCAGACGGGACAGTAATTCACCCCTCCACTTT.